This TCR beta chain was retrieved from a study of shared clonotypes between healthy human individuals. Overall study context: Three plates were used per donor for CD4 naive, three for CD4 memory, two for CD8 naive and one for CD8 memory.

For this clone: Its antigen is unidentified.

Findings of the study overall: Some clonotypes were shared by all four sorted-subset donors, while others were not shared. The non-shared ones had lower generation probabilities than the shared ones.

The CDR3 consists of 13 residues. Trimming cost V 4 bases and J 6 bases, with 9 bases left between them. The germline V gene has CDR1 MNHNS and CDR2 SASEGT. The split of CD4+ cells yielded CD45RA+ naive and CD45RA-negative memory subsets. The repertoire was sequenced with immunoSEQ multiplex PCR; TCRdb's copy has only in-frame clones and lacks some. The sample lists about 2 million clones, approximately 95% occurring once. Sequencing was carried out using naive CD4+ T cells sorted from blood. As for subset: CD45RA+ positively selected. The sequence derives from a young man in good health. The rearrangement joins TRBV6-1 to TRBJ2-2; possibly TRBD1 for D (6 bases). The CDR3: CASSVQGSGELFF. The CDR3 DNA follows: TGTGCCAGCAGTGTACAGGGATCCGGGGAGCTGTTTTTT.